The rows below give T cell receptor beta chains drawn from one sample of a study of regulatory and conventional T cells in RAG deficiency. Some clones are missing from TCRdb's copy, which holds only in-frame ones; the method was immunoSEQ multiplex PCR. The sample has around 30,000 clones; over 90% are singletons. The data also belong to a second study, concerning regulatory T cells.

What was sequenced was CD25- CD4+ T cells sorted from blood. The source of these receptors is a human donor in good health. Each CDR3 is given with its conserved first and last residue. Fields, in order: V gene, D gene, J gene, CDR3 DNA, CDR3 protein. A D gene is named only where the DNA matches it firmly.

v_gene: TRBV5-1
d_gene: -
j_gene: TRBJ1-2
CDR3nt: TGCGCCAGCAGCTTGGGGTCCAGGCATGGCTACACCTTC
CDR3aa: CASSLGSRHGYTF

v_gene: TRBV5-1
d_gene: -
j_gene: TRBJ2-1
CDR3nt: TGCGCCACCGGCTCCTACAATGAGCAGTTCTTC
CDR3aa: CATGSYNEQFF

v_gene: TRBV5-4
d_gene: -
j_gene: TRBJ1-2
CDR3nt: TGTGCCAGCAGCTCCCAGGGGCTCTATGGCTACACCTTC
CDR3aa: CASSSQGLYGYTF

v_gene: TRBV16
d_gene: TRBD2
j_gene: TRBJ2-6
CDR3nt: TGTGCCAGCAGCCAAACTACCGGGAGGAGCTCTGGGGCCAACGTCCTGACTTTC
CDR3aa: CASSQTTGRSSGANVLTF

v_gene: TRBV5-1
d_gene: -
j_gene: TRBJ2-6
CDR3nt: TGCGCCAGCAGCCCAGACTCTGGGGCCAACGTCCTGACTTTC
CDR3aa: CASSPDSGANVLTF

v_gene: TRBV6-1
d_gene: TRBD1
j_gene: TRBJ1-5
CDR3nt: TGTGCCAGCAGTCCGACAGGGGTCAATCAGCCCCAGCATTTT
CDR3aa: CASSPTGVNQPQHF

v_gene: TRBV11-3
d_gene: -
j_gene: TRBJ2-2
CDR3nt: TGTGCCAGCAGCTTAGCGAGGGCCGGGGAGCTGTTTTTT
CDR3aa: CASSLARAGELFF

v_gene: TRBV9
d_gene: TRBD1
j_gene: TRBJ1-2
CDR3nt: TGTGCCAGCAGCGCCGGACAGGGGGTGAGGGCTAACTATGGCTACACCTTC
CDR3aa: CASSAGQGVRANYGYTF

v_gene: TRBV19
d_gene: -
j_gene: TRBJ1-1
CDR3nt: TGTGCCAGTAGTATGACACAGGACACTGAAGCTTTCTTT
CDR3aa: CASSMTQDTEAFF

v_gene: TRBV5-1
d_gene: -
j_gene: TRBJ2-1
CDR3nt: TGCGCCAGCAGAAAGACGGGTGAGCAGTTCTTC
CDR3aa: CASRKTGEQFF

v_gene: TRBV7-2
d_gene: -
j_gene: TRBJ1-1
CDR3nt: TGTGCCAGCAGCTTAGTCCTCAGAAACACTGAAGCTTTCTTT
CDR3aa: CASSLVLRNTEAFF